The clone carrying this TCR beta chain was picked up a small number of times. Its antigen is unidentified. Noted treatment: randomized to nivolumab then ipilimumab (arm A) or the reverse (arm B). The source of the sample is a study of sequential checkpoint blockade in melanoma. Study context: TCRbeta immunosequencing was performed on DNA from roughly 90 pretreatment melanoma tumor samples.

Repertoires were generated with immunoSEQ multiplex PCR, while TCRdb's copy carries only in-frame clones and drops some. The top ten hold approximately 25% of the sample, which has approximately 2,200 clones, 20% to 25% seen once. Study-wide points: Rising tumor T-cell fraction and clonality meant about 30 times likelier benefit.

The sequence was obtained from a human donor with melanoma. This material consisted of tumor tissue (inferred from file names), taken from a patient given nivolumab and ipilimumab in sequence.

The CDR3 sequence: CASSTPNPGDTQYF. CDR3 bases: TGTGCCAGCAGCACCCCTAACCCAGGGGATACGCAGTATTTT. This chain connects TRBV11-3 to TRBJ2-3, with a possible D match to TRBD1 (5 bases). The germline V gene has CDR1 SGHNT and CDR2 YENEEA. This CDR3 contains 14 residues. V gave up 5 bases and J gave up 6 bases, with 15 bases separating them.